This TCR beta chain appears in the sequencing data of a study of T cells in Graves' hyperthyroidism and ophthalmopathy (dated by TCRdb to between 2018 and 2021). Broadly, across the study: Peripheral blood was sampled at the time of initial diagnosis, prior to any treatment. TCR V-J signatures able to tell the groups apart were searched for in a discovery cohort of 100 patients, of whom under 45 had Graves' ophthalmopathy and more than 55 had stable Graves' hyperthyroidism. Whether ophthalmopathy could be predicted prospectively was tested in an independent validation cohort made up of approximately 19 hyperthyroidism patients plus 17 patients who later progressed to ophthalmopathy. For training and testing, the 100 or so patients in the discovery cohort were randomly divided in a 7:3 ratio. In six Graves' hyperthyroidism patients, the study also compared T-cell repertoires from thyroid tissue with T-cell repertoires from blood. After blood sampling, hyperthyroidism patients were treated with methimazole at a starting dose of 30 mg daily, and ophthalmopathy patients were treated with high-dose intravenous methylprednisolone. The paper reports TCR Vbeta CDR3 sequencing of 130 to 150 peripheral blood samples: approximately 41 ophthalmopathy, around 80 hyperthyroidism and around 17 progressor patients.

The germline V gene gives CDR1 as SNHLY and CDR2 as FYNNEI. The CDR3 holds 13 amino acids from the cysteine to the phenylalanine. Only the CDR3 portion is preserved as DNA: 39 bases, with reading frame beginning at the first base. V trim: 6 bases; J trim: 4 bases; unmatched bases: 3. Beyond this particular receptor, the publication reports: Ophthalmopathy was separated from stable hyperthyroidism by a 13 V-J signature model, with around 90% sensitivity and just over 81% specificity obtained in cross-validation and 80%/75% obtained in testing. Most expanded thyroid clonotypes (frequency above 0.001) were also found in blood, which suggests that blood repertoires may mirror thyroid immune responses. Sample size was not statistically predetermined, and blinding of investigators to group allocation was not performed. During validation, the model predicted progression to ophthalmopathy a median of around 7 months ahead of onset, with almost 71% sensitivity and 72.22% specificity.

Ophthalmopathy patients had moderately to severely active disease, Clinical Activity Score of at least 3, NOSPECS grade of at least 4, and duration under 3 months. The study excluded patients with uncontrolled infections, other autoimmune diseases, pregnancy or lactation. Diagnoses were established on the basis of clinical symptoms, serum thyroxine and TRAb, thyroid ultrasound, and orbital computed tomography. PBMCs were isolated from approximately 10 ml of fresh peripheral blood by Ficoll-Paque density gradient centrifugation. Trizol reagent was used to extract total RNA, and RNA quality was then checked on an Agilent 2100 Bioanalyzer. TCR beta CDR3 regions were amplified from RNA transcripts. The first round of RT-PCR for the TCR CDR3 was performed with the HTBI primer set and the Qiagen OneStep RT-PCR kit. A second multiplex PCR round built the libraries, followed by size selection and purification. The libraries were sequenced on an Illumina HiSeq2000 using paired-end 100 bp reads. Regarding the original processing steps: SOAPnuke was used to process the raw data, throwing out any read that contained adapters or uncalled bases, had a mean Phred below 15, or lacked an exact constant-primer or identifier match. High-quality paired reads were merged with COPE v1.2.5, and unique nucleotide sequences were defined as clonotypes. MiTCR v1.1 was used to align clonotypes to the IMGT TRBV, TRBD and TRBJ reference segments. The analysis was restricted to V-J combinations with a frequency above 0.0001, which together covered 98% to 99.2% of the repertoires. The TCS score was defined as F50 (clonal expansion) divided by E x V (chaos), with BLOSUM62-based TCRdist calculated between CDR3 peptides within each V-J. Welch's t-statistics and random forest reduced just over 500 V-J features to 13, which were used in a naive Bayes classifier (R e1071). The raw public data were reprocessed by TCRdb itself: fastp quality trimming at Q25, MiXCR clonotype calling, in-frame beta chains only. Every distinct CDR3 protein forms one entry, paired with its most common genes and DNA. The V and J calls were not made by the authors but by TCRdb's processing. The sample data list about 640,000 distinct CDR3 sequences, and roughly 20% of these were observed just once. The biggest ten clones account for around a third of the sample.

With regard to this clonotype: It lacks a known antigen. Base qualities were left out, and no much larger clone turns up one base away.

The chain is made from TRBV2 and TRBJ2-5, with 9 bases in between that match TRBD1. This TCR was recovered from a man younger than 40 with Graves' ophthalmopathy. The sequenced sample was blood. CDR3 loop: CASRTGGIETQYF. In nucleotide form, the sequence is TGTGCCAGCAGGACAGGGGGAATAGAGACCCAGTACTTC.